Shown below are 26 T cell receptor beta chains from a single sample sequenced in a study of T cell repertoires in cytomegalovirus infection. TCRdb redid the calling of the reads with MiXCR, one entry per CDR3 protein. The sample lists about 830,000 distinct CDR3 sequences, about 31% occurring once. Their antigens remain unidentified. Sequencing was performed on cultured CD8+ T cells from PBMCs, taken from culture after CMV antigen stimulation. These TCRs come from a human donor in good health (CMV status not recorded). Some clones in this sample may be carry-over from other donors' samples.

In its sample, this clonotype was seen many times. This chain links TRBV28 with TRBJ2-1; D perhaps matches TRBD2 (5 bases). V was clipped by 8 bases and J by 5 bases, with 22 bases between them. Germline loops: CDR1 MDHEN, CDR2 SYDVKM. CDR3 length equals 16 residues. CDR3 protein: CASSHLSGSGNNEQFF. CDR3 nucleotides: TGTGCCAGCTCCCACCTAAGTGGGAGTGGGAACAATGAGCAGTTCTTC.

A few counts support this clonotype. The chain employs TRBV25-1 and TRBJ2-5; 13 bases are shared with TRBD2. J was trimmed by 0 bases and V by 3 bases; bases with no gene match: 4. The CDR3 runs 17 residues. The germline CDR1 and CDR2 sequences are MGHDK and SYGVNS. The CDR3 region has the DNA TGTGCCAGCAGTGACCCGACTAGCGGGGGGAACCAAGAGACCCAGTACTTC. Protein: CASSDPTSGGNQETQYF.

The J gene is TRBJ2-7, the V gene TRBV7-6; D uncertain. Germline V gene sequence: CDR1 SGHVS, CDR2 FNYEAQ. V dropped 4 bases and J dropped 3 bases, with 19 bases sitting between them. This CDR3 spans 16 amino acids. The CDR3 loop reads CASSSPPPHNDYEQYF. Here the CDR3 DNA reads TGTGCCAGCAGCTCACCGCCCCCCCATAATGACTACGAGCAGTACTTC.

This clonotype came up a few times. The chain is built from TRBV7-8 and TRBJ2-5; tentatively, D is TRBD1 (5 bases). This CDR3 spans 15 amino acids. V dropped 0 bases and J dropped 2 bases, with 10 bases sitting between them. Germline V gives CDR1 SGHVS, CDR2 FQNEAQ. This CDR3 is CASSLAQAGQETQYF. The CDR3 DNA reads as TGTGCCAGCAGCTTAGCGCAGGCAGGGCAAGAGACCCAGTACTTC.

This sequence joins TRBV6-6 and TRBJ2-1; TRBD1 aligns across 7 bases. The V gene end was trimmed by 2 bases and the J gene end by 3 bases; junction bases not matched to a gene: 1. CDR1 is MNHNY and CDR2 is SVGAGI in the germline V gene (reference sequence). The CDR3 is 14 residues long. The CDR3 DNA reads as TGTGCCAGCAGTTACAGGGGGCACTACAATGAGCAGTTCTTC. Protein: CASSYRGHYNEQFF.

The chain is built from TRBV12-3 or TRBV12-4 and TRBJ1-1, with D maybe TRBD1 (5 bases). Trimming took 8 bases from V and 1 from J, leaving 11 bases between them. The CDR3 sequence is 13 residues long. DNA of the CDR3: TGTGCCAGCGGTACTGGGACGAACACTGAAGCTTTCTTT. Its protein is CASGTGTNTEAFF.

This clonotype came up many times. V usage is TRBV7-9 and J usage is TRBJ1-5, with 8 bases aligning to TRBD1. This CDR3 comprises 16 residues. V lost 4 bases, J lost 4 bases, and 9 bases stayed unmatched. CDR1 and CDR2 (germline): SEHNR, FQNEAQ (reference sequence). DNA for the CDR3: TGTGCCAGCAGCTCCACAGGGGGTGAGGGAAATCAGCCCCAGCATTTT. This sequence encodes CASSSTGGEGNQPQHF.

In DNA, the CDR3 is TGTGCCAGCAGCCTCGAGATAGCGGGGGCCTACAATGAGCAGTTCTTC. Its protein is CASSLEIAGAYNEQFF. The chain employs TRBV7-9 and TRBJ2-1, with 9 bases lining up with TRBD2. J was trimmed by 2 bases and V by 5 bases; bases with no gene match: 7. CDR1 is SEHNR and CDR2 is FQNEAQ in the germline V gene (reference sequence). The CDR3 loop spans 16 amino acids.

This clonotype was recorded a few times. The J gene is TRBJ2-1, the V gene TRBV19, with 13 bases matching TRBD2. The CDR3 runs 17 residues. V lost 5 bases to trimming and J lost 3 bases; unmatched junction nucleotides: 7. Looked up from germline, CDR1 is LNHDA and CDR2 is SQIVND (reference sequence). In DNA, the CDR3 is TGTGCCAGTAGTCTGAAACTAGCGGGGGGGGTCTACAATGAGCAGTTCTTC. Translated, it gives CASSLKLAGGVYNEQFF.

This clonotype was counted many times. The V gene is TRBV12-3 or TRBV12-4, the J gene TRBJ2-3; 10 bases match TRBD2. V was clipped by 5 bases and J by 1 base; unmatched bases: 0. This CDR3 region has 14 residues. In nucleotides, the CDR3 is TGTGCCAGCAGTAGCGGGGGGGGCACAGATACGCAGTATTTT. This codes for CASSSGGGTDTQYF.

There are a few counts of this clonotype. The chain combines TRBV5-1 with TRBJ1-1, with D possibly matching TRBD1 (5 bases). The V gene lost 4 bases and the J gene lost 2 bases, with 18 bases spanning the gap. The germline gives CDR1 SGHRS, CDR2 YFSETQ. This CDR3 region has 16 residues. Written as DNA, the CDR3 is TGCGCCAGCAGCCTCGGTGTGGGAGGGACTAACACTGAAGCTTTCTTT. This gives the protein CASSLGVGGTNTEAFF.

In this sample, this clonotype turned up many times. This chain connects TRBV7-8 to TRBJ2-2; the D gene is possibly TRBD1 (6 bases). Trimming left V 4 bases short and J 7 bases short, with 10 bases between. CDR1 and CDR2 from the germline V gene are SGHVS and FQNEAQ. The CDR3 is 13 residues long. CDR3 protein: CASSSRGGGELFF. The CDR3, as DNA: TGTGCCAGCAGCTCCAGGGGCGGCGGGGAGCTGTTTTTT.

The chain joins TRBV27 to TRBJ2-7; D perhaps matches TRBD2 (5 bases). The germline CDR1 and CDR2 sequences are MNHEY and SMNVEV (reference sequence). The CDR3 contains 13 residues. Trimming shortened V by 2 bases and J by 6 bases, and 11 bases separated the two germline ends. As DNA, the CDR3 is TGTGCCAGCAGTTTAGGGAGAGTCGGCGAGCAGTACTTC. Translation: CASSLGRVGEQYF.

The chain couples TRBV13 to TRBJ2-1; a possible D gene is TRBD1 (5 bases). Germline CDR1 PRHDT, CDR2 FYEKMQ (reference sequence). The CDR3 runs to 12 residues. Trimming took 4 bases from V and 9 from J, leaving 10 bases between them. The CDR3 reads CASSSHRSEQFF. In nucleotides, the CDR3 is TGTGCCAGCAGCTCCCACAGGTCTGAGCAGTTCTTC.

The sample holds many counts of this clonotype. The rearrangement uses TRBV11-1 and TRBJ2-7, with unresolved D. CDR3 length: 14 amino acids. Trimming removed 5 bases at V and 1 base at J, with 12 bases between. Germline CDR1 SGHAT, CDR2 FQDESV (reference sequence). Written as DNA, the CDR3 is TGTGCCAGCAGCCCTGCTCTCGGATCCTACGAGCAGTACTTC. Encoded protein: CASSPALGSYEQYF.

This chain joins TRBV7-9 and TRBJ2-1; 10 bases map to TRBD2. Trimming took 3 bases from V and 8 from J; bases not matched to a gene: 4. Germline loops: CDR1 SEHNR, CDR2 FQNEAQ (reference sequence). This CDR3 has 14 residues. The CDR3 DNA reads TGTGCCAGCAGCTTCCCTAGCGGGGGCTATGAGCAGTTCTTC. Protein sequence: CASSFPSGGYEQFF.

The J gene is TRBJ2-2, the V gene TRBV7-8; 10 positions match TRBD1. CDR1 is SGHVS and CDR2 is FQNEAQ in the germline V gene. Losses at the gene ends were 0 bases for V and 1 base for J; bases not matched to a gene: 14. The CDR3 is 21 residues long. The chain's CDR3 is CASSLAASQDRGFLNTGELFF. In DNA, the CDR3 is TGTGCCAGCAGCTTAGCGGCCAGCCAGGACAGGGGGTTTTTGAACACCGGGGAGCTGTTTTTT.

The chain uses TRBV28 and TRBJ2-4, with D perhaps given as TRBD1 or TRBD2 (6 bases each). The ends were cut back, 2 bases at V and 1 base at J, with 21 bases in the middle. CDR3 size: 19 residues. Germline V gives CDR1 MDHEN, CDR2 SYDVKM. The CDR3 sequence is CASSLVGVGGSQAKNIQYF. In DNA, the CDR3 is TGTGCCAGCAGTTTAGTCGGGGTGGGGGGCTCTCAGGCCAAAAACATTCAGTACTTC.

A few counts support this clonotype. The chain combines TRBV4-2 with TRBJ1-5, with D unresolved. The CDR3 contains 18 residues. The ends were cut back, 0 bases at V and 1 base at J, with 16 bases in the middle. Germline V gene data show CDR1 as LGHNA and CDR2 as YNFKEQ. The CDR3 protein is CASSQDDLGVLSNQPQHF. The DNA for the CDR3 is TGTGCCAGCAGCCAAGATGACCTCGGAGTACTGAGCAATCAGCCCCAGCATTTT.

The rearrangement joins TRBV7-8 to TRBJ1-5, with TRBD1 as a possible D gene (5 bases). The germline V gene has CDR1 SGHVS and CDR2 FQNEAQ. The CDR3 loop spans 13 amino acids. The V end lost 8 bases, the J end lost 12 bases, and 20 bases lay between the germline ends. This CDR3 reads CASGGGSALDQHF. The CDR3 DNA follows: TGTGCCAGCGGTGGGGGATCAGCCCTTGACCAGCATTTT. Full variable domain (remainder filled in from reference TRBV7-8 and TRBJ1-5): GAGVSQSPRYKVAKRGQDVALRCDPISGHVSLFWYQQALGQGPEFLTYFQNEAQLDKSGLPSDRFFAERPEGSVSTLKIQRTQQEDSAVYLCASGGGSALDQHFGDGTRLSIL.

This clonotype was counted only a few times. CDR3 amino acids: CASKRPLVDEAFF. The DNA for the CDR3 is TGTGCCAGCAAGCGCCCTTTAGTGGATGAAGCTTTCTTT. The chain recombines TRBV6-1 with TRBJ1-1, with D unresolved. Germline assignment: CDR1 MNHNS and CDR2 SASEGT. The CDR3 has 13 residues. With 7 bases removed from V and 7 bases from J, the gap between germline ends came to 16 bases.

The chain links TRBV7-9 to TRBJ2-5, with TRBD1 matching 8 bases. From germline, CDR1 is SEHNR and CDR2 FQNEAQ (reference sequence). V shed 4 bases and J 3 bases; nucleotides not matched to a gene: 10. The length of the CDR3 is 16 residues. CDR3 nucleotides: TGTGCCAGCAGCTATGAGCCTTGGACAGGGAAAGAGACCCAGTACTTC. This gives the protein CASSYEPWTGKETQYF.

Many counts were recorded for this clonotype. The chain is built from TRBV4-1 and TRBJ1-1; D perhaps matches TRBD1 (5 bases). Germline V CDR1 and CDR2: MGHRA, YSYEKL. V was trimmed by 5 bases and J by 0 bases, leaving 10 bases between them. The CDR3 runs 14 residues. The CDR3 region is CASSTQALNTEAFF. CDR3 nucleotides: TGCGCCAGCAGCACACAGGCCCTGAACACTGAAGCTTTCTTT.

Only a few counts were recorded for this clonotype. CDR3 DNA sequence: TGTGCCAGCAGCTTGGAGTTTGAAGGGGATACGCAGTATTTT. Encoded protein: CASSLEFEGDTQYF. J is TRBJ2-3 and V is TRBV5-4; no clear D. The CDR3 has 14 amino acids. CDR1 and CDR2 (germline): SGHNT, YYREEE (reference sequence). Trimming left V 0 bases short and J 6 bases short, with 11 bases between.

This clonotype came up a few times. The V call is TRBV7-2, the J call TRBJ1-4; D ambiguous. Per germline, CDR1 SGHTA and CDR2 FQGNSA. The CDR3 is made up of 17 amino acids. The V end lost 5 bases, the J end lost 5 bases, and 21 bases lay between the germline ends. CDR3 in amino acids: CASSPWREIAENEKLFF. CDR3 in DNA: TGTGCCAGCAGCCCGTGGAGGGAGATTGCGGAGAATGAAAAACTGTTTTTT. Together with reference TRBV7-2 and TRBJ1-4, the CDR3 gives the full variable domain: GAGVSQSPSNKVTEKGKDVELRCDPISGHTALYWYRQSLGQGLEFLIYFQGNSAPDKSGLPSDRFSAERTGGSVSTLTIQRTQQEDSAVYLCASSPWREIAENEKLFFGSGTQLSVL.

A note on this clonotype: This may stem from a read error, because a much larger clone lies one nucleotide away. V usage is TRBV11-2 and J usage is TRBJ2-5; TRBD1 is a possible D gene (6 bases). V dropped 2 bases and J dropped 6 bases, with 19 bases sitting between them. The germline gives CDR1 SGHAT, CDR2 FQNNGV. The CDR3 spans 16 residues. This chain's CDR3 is CASSLLPRGQQKTQYF. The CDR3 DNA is TGTGCCAGCAGCTTACTACCTAGAGGACAGCAAAAGACCCAGTACTTC.